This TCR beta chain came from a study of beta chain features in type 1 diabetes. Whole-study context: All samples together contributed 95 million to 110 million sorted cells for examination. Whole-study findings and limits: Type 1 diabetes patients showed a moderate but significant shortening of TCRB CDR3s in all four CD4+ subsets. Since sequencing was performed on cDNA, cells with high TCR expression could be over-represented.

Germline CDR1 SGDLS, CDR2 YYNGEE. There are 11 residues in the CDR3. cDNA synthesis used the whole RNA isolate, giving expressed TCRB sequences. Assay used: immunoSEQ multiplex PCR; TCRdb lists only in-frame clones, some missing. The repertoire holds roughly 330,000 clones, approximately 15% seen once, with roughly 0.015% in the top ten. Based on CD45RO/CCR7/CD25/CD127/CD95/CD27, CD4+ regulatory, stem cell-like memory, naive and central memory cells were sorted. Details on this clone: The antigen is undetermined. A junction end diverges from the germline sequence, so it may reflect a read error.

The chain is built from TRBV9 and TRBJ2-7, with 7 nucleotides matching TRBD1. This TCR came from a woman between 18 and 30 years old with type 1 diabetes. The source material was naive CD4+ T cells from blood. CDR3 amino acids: CASGDWDRFDF. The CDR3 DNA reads TGTGCCAGCGGGGATTGGGACAGATTTGACTTC.